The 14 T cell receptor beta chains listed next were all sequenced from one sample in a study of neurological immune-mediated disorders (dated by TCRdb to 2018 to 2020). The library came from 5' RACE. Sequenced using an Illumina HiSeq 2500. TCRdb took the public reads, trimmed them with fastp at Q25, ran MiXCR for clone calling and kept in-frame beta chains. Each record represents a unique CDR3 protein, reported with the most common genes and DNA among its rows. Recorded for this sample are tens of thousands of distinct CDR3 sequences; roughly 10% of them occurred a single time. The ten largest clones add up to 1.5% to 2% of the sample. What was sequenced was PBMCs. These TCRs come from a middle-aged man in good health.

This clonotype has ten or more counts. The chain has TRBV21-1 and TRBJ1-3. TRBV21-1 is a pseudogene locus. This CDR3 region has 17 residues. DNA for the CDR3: TGTGCCAGCAGCAAATATCGGGCCGGGAGCTCTGGAAACACCATATATTTT. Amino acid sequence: CASSKYRAGSSGNTIYF.

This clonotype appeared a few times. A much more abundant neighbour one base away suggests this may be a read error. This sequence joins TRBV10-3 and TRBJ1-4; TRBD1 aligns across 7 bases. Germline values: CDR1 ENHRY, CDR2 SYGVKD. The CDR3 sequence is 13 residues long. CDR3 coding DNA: TGTGCCATCAGGAACAGGGGAGGTGAAAACCTGTTTTTT. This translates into CAIRNRGGENLFF.

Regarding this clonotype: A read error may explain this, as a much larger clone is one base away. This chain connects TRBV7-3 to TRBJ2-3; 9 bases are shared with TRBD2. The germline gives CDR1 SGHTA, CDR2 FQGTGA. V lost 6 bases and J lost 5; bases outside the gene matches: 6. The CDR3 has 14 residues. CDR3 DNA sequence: TGTGCCAGCAGTTTAGCGGGGGAGAAAGATACGCAGTATTTT. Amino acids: CASSLAGEKDTQYF.

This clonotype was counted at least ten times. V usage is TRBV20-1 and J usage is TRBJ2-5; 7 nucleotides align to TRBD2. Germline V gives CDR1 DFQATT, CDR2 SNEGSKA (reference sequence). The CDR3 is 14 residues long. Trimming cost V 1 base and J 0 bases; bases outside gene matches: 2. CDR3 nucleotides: TGCAGTGCTAGAGGGGCGGGGGACCAAGAGACCCAGTACTTC. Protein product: CSARGAGDQETQYF.

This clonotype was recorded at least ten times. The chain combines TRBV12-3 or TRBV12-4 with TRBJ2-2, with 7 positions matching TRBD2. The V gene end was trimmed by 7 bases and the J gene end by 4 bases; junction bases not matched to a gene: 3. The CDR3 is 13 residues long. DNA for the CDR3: TGTGCCAGCACGGGCGGGGGCACCGGGGAGCTGTTTTTT. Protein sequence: CASTGGGTGELFF.

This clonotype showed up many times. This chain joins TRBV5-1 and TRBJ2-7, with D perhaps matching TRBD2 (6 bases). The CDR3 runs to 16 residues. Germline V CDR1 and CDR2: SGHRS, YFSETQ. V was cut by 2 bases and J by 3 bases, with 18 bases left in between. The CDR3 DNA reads TGCGCCAGCAGCTTAAGCTCGACCGGGGGAGTCTACGAGCAGTACTTC. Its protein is CASSLSSTGGVYEQYF.

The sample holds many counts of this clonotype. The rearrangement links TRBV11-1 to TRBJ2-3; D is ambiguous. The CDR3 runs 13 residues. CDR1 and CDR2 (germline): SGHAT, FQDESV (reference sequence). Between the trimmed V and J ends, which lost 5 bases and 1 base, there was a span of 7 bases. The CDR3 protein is CASSLYRTDTQYF. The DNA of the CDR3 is TGTGCCAGCAGCCTTTACCGCACAGATACGCAGTATTTT.

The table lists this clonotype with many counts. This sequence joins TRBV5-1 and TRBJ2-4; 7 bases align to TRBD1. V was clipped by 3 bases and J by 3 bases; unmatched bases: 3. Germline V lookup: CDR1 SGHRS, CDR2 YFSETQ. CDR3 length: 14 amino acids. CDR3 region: CASSSRDSKNIQYF. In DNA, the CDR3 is TGCGCCAGCAGCTCCCGGGACAGCAAAAACATTCAGTACTTC. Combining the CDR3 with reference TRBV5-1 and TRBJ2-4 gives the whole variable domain KAGVTQTPRYLIKTRGQQVTLSCSPISGHRSVSWYQQTPGQGLQFLFEYFSETQRNKGNFPGRFSGRQFSNSRSEMNVSTLELGDSALYLCASSSRDSKNIQYFGAGTRLSVL.

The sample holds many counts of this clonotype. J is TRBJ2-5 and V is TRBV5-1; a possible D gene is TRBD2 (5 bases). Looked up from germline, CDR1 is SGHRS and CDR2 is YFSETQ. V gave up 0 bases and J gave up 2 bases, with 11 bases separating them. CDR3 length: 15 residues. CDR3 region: CASSLASGPQETQYF. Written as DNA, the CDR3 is TGCGCCAGCAGCTTGGCCAGCGGACCGCAAGAGACCCAGTACTTC.

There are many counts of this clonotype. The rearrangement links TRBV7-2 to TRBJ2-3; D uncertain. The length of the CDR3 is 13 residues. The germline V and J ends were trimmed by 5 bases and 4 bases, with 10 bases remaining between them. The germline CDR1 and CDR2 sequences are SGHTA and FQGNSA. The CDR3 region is CASSPQGPDTQYF. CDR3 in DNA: TGTGCCAGCAGCCCCCAAGGACCAGATACGCAGTATTTT.

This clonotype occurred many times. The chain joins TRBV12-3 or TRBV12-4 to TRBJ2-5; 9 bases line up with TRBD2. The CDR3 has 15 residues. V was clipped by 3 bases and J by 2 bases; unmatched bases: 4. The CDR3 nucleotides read TGTGCCAGCAGTTTGTGGACTAGCGTGCAAGAGACCCAGTACTTC. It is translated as CASSLWTSVQETQYF.

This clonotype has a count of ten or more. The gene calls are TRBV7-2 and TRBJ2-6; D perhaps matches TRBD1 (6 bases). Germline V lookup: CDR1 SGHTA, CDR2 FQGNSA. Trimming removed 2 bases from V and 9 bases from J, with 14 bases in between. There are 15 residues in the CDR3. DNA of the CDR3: TGTGCCAGCAGCTTACCTCTTGGACAGAACAACGTCCTGACTTTC. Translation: CASSLPLGQNNVLTF.

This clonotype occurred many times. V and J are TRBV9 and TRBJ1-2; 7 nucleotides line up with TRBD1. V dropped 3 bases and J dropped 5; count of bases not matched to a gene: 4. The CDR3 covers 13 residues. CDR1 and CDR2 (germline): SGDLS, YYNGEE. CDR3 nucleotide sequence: TGTGCCAGCAGCGCGACAGGGACGTATGGCTACACCTTC. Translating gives CASSATGTYGYTF.

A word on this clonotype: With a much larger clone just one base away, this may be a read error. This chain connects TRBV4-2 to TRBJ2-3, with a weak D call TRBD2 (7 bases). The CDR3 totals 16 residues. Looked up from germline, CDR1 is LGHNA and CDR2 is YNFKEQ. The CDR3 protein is CAISLRLGGGTDTQYF. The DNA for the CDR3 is TGTGCCATCAGCCTACGACTAGGGGGGGGCACAGATACGCAGTATTTT.